The clone carrying this T cell receptor beta chain occurred many times. The data derive from a study of T-cell reconstitution after alpha-beta-depleted transplantation in children. Unique molecular identifiers were built into the TCRbeta library. In TCRdb, the PCR reads were re-called with MiXCR into one record per CDR3 protein. The data hold over 550,000 distinct CDR3 sequences, with roughly a tenth observed a single time. The CDR3 contains 17 residues. Germline V gene sequence: CDR1 SGHTA, CDR2 FQGNSA. The V gene end was trimmed by 3 bases and the J gene end by 7 bases; junction bases not matched to a gene: 13.

The sequence was collected from a human donor who donated a stem cell graft to a child with acute myeloid leukemia. The sequencing here drew on PBMCs from the stem cell graft donor, taken from the stem cell graft. The chain combines TRBV7-2 with TRBJ2-1, with 9 bases lining up with TRBD2. In nucleotides, the CDR3 is TGTGCCAGCAGCTTGGGGGGAAGCGGGAGGCCCGGGAATGAGCAGTTCTTC. It translates to CASSLGGSGRPGNEQFF.